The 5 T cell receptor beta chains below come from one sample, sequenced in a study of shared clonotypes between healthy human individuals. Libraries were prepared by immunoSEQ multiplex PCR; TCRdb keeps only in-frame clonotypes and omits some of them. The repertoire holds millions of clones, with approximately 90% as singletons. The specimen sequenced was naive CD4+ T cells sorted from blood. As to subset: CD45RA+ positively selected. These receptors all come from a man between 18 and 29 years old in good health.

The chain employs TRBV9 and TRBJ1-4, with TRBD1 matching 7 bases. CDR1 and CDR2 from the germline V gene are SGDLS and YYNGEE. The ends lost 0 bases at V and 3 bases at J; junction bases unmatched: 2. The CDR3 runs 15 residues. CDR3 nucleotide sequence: TGTGCCAGCAGCGTAGTTGGGACAGCTAATGAAAAACTGTTTTTT. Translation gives CASSVVGTANEKLFF. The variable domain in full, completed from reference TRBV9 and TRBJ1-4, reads DSGVTQTPKHLITATGQRVTLRCSPRSGDLSVYWYQQSLDQGLQFLIQYYNGEERAKGNILERFSAQQFPDLHSELNLSSLELGDSALYFCASSVVGTANEKLFFGSGTQLSVL.

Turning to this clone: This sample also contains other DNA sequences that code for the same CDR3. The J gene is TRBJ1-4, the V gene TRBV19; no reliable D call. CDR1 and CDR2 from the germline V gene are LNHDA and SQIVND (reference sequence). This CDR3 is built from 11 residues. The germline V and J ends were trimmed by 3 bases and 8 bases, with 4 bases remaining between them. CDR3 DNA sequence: TGTGCCAGTAGTATGGGCGAAAAACTGTTTTTT. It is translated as CASSMGEKLFF.

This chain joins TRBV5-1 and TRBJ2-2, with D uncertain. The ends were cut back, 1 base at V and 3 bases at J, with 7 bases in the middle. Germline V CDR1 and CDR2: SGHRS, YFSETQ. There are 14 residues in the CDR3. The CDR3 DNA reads TGCGCCAGCAGCTTGATGGCGGACACCGGGGAGCTGTTTTTT. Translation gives CASSLMADTGELFF.

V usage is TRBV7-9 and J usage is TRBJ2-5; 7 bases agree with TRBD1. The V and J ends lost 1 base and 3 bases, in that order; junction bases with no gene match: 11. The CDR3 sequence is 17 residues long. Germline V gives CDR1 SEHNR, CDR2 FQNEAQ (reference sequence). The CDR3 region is CASSLGRRQGKEETQYF. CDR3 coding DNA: TGTGCCAGCAGCTTAGGGAGGAGACAGGGAAAGGAAGAGACCCAGTACTTC.

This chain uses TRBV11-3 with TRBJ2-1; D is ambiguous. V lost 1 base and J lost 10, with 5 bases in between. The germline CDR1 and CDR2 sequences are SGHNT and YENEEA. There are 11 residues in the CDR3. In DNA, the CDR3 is TGTGCCAGCAGCTTAGGGCAGGAGCAGTTCTTC. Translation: CASSLGQEQFF. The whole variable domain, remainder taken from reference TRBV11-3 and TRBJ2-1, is EAGVVQSPRYKIIEKKQPVAFWCNPISGHNTLYWYLQNLGQGPELLIRYENEEAVDDSQLPKDRFSAERLKGVDSTLKIQPAELGDSAVYLCASSLGQEQFFGPGTRLTVL.